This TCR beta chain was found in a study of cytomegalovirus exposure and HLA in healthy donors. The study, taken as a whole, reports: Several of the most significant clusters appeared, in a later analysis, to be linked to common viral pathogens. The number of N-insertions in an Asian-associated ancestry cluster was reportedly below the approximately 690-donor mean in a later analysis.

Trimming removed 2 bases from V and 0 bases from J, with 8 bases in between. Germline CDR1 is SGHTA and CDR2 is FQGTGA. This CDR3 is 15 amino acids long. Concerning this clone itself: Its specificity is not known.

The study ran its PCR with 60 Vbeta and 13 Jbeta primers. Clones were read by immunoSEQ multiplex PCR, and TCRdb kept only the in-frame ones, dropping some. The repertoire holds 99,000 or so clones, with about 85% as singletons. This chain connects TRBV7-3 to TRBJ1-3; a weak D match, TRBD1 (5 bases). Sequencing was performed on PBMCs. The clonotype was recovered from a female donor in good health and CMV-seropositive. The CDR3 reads CASSLDSLSGNTIYF. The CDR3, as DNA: TGTGCCAGCAGCTTAGACAGCCTCTCTGGAAACACCATATATTTT.